These 30 T cell receptor beta chains originate from one sample sequenced in a study of T cells in Graves' hyperthyroidism and ophthalmopathy. There were TCR beta CDR3 regions amplified from RNA transcripts. A set of HTBI primers served as the primers for a first-round RT-PCR of the TCR CDR3. MiXCR was run by TCRdb on the multiplex PCR reads, yielding one entry per CDR3 protein. The table has roughly 110,000 distinct CDR3 sequences, approximately 15% seen once. Sequencing used blood. These receptors all come from a woman in her forties or fifties with Graves' hyperthyroidism.

Ten or more counts support this clonotype. This chain uses TRBV9 with TRBJ2-1; 12 nucleotides align to TRBD1. The CDR3 consists of 15 residues. Germline assignment: CDR1 SGDLS and CDR2 YYNGEE. J lost 9 bases, V lost 0 bases, and 4 bases had no gene match. This CDR3 reads CASSVAGTGGGEQFF. CDR3 in DNA: TGTGCCAGCAGCGTAGCCGGGACAGGGGGCGGTGAGCAGTTCTTC.

This clonotype was picked up a small number of times. The V call is TRBV7-9, the J call TRBJ2-5; the D gene is possibly TRBD2 (6 bases). Germline CDR1 SEHNR, CDR2 FQNEAQ (reference sequence). The CDR3 spans 17 residues. Trimming took 2 bases from V and 5 from J, leaving 21 bases between them. CDR3: CASSLLGSAVSGETQYF. The CDR3, as DNA: TGTGCCAGCAGCTTACTCGGGTCGGCCGTAAGCGGGGAGACCCAGTACTTC.

This chain joins TRBV28 and TRBJ2-3, with D unresolved. CDR3 length: 12 residues. Looked up from germline, CDR1 is MDHEN and CDR2 is SYDVKM. V lost 6 bases and J 0 bases, leaving 4 bases between the germline ends. Here the CDR3 DNA reads TGTGCCAGCAGAATCAGCACAGATACGCAGTATTTT. Protein sequence: CASRISTDTQYF.

This clonotype was detected many times. CDR3 DNA: TGTGCCAGCGGGGGGAACCAAGAGACCCAGTACTTC. It translates to CASGGNQETQYF. The chain uses TRBV27 and TRBJ2-5; D possibly corresponds to TRBD2 (6 bases). Trimming left V 8 bases short and J 0 bases short, with 7 bases between. The CDR3 consists of 12 residues. Germline lookup yields CDR1 MNHEY and CDR2 SMNVEV (reference sequence).

The V call is TRBV6-1, the J call TRBJ1-5; 12 nucleotides agree with TRBD1. J gave up 7 bases and V 6 bases, and 4 bases lay outside the gene matches. The length of the CDR3 is 14 residues. Germline CDR1 is MNHNS and CDR2 is SASEGT. Here the CDR3 reads CASSGTGGVQPQHF. The CDR3 coding sequence is TGTGCCAGCAGCGGGACAGGGGGCGTGCAGCCCCAGCATTTT.

Ten or more counts support this clonotype. V is TRBV20-1 and J is TRBJ2-1; the D gene is possibly TRBD2 (6 bases). The germline CDR1 and CDR2 sequences are DFQATT and SNEGSKA (reference sequence). The ends were cut back, 6 bases at V and 4 bases at J, with 16 bases in the middle. This CDR3 is built from 14 residues. CDR3 coding DNA: TGCAGTGCGATGCTAGCGCCGACATACAATGAGCAGTTCTTC. Amino acids: CSAMLAPTYNEQFF.

In this sample, this clonotype turned up many times. The chain recombines TRBV20-1 with TRBJ2-7; perhaps TRBD2 as D (6 bases). This CDR3 region has 14 residues. Trimming removed 3 bases from V and 3 bases from J, with 15 bases in between. Germline CDR1 DFQATT, CDR2 SNEGSKA (reference sequence). The CDR3 region has the DNA TGCAGTGCTAGTTGGATAGCGGTGGACTACGAGCAGTACTTC. Translation gives CSASWIAVDYEQYF.

There are many counts of this clonotype. V is TRBV7-2 and J is TRBJ2-7; 13 nucleotides align to TRBD2. The CDR3 spans 15 residues. V shed 5 bases and J 4 bases; nucleotides not matched to a gene: 5. In germline, CDR1 is SGHTA, CDR2 FQGNSA. The CDR3 is CASSTMTSGGYEQYF. DNA of the CDR3: TGTGCCAGCAGCACCATGACTAGCGGGGGGTACGAGCAGTACTTC.

This clonotype was counted once. One end of the junction does not line up with germline, which may come from a read error. The chain is built from TRBV14 and TRBJ2-1; a weak D match, TRBD2 (6 bases). The CDR3 length is 14 residues. The V gene's germline CDR1 is SGHDN and CDR2 FVKESK. As DNA, the CDR3 is TGTGCCAGCAGCCACGAGGGGAGGAACAATGAGCAGTCCTTC. Translated, it gives CASSHEGRNNEQSF.

J is TRBJ2-7 and V is TRBV2; no clear D gene. The V end lost 0 bases, the J end lost 4 bases, and 10 bases lay between the germline ends. The CDR3 has 14 residues. Germline values: CDR1 SNHLY, CDR2 FYNNEI. CDR3 region: CASSEALAAYEQYF. The CDR3 DNA follows: TGTGCCAGCAGTGAAGCGCTGGCAGCTTACGAGCAGTACTTC.

This clonotype has ten or more counts. J is TRBJ2-1 and V is TRBV24-1; 7 nucleotides line up with TRBD1. Germline V gives CDR1 KGHDR, CDR2 SFDVKD. Germline trimming cut 4 bases from V and 0 bases from J; bases unmatched to any gene: 14. The CDR3 loop spans 19 amino acids. The CDR3 sequence: CATSDASGTVDSSYNEQFF. The CDR3 coding sequence is TGTGCCACCAGTGACGCCTCCGGGACAGTAGATAGCTCCTACAATGAGCAGTTCTTC.

The rearrangement links TRBV5-1 to TRBJ2-1; TRBD2 might be the D (11 bases). Trimming stripped 2 bases from V and 7 bases from J, with 28 bases between. The CDR3 has 19 residues. From germline, CDR1 is SGHRS and CDR2 YFSETQ. For the CDR3, the DNA is TGCGCCAGCAGCTTCGGGGACAGGGGCTGGCTAGCGGGAGGAAATGAGCAGTTCTTC. Amino acids: CASSFGDRGWLAGGNEQFF.

This clonotype was recorded at least ten times. This chain links TRBV18 with TRBJ2-5, with 7 bases aligning to TRBD1. The length of the CDR3 is 14 residues. The germline gives CDR1 KGHSH, CDR2 LQKENI. V lost 6 bases, J lost 3 bases, and 7 bases stayed unmatched. CDR3 region: CASSPGTAKETQYF. CDR3 nucleotide sequence: TGTGCCAGCTCTCCCGGGACAGCCAAAGAGACCCAGTACTTC. The full variable domain, completed using reference TRBV18 and TRBJ2-5, is NAGVMQNPRHLVRRRGQEARLRCSPMKGHSHVYWYRQLPEEGLKFMVYLQKENIIDESGMPKERFSAEFPKEGPSILRIQQVVRGDSAAYFCASSPGTAKETQYFGPGTRLLVL.

This clonotype was found many times. V gene TRBV10-3 combines with J gene TRBJ2-3, with TRBD1 matching 10 bases. This CDR3 spans 14 amino acids. V shed 4 bases, J shed 5 bases, and the junction held 3 bases outside the gene matches. CDR1 ENHRY and CDR2 SYGVKD come from the germline V gene. CDR3 nucleotides: TGTGCCATCAGTGCCGGGACAGGGGAAGATACGCAGTATTTT. Translated, it gives CAISAGTGEDTQYF.

The sample holds many counts of this clonotype. The V call is TRBV12-3 or TRBV12-4, the J call TRBJ2-5, with a possible D match to TRBD2 (6 bases). V was clipped by 0 bases and J by 5 bases, with 13 bases between them. The CDR3 is 15 residues long. CDR3 protein: CASSLAVGGRETQYF. The CDR3 DNA reads as TGTGCCAGCAGTTTAGCGGTCGGGGGACGGGAGACCCAGTACTTC.

This clonotype was seen repeatedly, ten times or more. V is TRBV6-2 or TRBV6-3 and J is TRBJ2-5, with 9 bases aligning to TRBD1. CDR1 and CDR2 from the germline V gene are MNHEY and SVGEGT. Trimming at V came to 6 bases and at J to 7 bases, leaving 6 bases not matched to a gene. The CDR3 runs to 13 residues. The CDR3 region has the DNA TGTGCCAGCAGGGGGACAGGGCCGGGGACCCAGTACTTC. This encodes CASRGTGPGTQYF.

This clonotype showed up many times. This chain joins TRBV7-6 and TRBJ2-1; TRBD2 might be the D (5 bases). The ends were cut back, 5 bases at V and 0 bases at J, with 11 bases in the middle. From germline, CDR1 is SGHVS and CDR2 FNYEAQ. The CDR3 has 15 amino acids. CDR3 bases: TGTGCCAGCAGCCCCCAAGCGGACTCCTACAATGAGCAGTTCTTC. Translation: CASSPQADSYNEQFF.

This clonotype was recorded at least ten times. This chain joins TRBV11-2 and TRBJ2-5; D gene ambiguous. Germline V lookup: CDR1 SGHAT, CDR2 FQNNGV. Trimming stripped 3 bases from V and 4 bases from J, with 9 bases between. The CDR3 spans 13 residues. The CDR3 DNA follows: TGTGCCAGCAGCTTCGAGGTGGGAGAGACCCAGTACTTC. Translation: CASSFEVGETQYF.

This clonotype occurred many times. The chain links TRBV24-1 to TRBJ2-7, with 7 bases lining up with TRBD1. Germline V lookup: CDR1 KGHDR, CDR2 SFDVKD. This CDR3 is 16 amino acids long. V gave up 5 bases and J gave up 3 bases; unmatched junction bases: 12. Here the CDR3 reads CATSGVDRVGFYEQYV. As DNA, the CDR3 is TGTGCCACCAGTGGTGTCGACAGGGTTGGATTCTACGAGCAGTACGTC.

This clonotype was counted many times. The V and J genes are TRBV6-1 and TRBJ2-4, with a weak D call TRBD1 (6 bases). CDR3 length: 15 residues. The V end lost 6 bases, the J end lost 3 bases, and 15 bases lay between the germline ends. Germline lookup yields CDR1 MNHNS and CDR2 SASEGT. This chain's CDR3 is CASRPPDSIKNIQYF. Here the CDR3 DNA reads TGTGCCAGCAGACCCCCGGACAGTATCAAAAACATTCAGTACTTC.

In its sample, this clonotype was seen many times. V gene TRBV28 combines with J gene TRBJ2-7; 7 bases match TRBD2. V lost 5 bases to trimming and J lost 2 bases; unmatched junction nucleotides: 9. Germline V gene lookup returns CDR1 MDHEN and CDR2 SYDVKM. CDR3 length equals 15 residues. This CDR3 is CASSPSGGYTYEQYF. CDR3 bases: TGTGCCAGCAGTCCCTCGGGAGGCTATACCTACGAGCAGTACTTC.

In this sample, this clonotype turned up many times. The chain is built from TRBV28 and TRBJ2-1; TRBD2 is a possible D gene (5 bases). Germline CDR1 and CDR2: MDHEN and SYDVKM. V was trimmed by 2 bases and J by 8 bases, leaving 16 bases between them. This CDR3 comprises 15 residues. CDR3 DNA: TGTGCCAGCAGTTTAGATCGGGGAATGACCTATGAGCAGTTCTTC. It specifies CASSLDRGMTYEQFF.

This clonotype has at least ten counts. The chain couples TRBV19 to TRBJ2-1; TRBD2 might be the D (5 bases). Looked up from germline, CDR1 is LNHDA and CDR2 is SQIVND (reference sequence). The CDR3 loop spans 14 amino acids. V was trimmed by 6 bases and J by 0 bases, leaving 9 bases between them. The CDR3 loop is CASSVGSSYNEQFF. In DNA form, the CDR3 reads TGTGCCAGTAGCGTGGGGAGCTCCTACAATGAGCAGTTCTTC.

This clonotype showed up many times. V usage is TRBV7-6 and J usage is TRBJ2-2; D ambiguous. CDR1 SGHVS and CDR2 FNYEAQ come from the germline V gene. There are 13 residues in the CDR3. Trimming took off 5 bases at V and 4 bases at J, with 8 bases between the two ends. The CDR3, as DNA: TGTGCCAGCAGCCCCCGTGGCACCGGGGAGCTGTTTTTT. It encodes CASSPRGTGELFF. The full variable domain, in which reference TRBV7-6 and TRBJ2-2 provide the parts outside the CDR3, is GAGVSQSPRYKVTKRGQDVALRCDPISGHVSLYWYRQALGQGPEFLTYFNYEAQQDKSGLPNDRFSAERPEGSISTLTIQRTEQRDSAMYRCASSPRGTGELFFGEGSRLTVL.

This clonotype was detected ten times or more. The chain recombines TRBV28 with TRBJ2-7, with TRBD1 matching over 12 bases. Trimming removed 4 bases from V and 4 bases from J; junction bases left unmatched: 8. This CDR3 is built from 16 residues. Germline V lookup: CDR1 MDHEN, CDR2 SYDVKM. CDR3 sequence: CASSSLGQGALYEQYV. CDR3 nucleotide sequence: TGTGCCAGCAGTTCCCTGGGACAGGGGGCCTTGTACGAGCAGTACGTC.

In its sample, this clonotype was seen many times. The chain uses TRBV6-1 and TRBJ2-1, with D perhaps TRBD2 (5 bases). Trimming cost V 3 bases and J 9 bases, with 15 bases left between them. The germline V gene encodes CDR1 MNHNS and CDR2 SASEGT. The CDR3 sequence is 14 residues long. In DNA form, the CDR3 reads TGTGCCAGCAGTGACGGACTGAAGCGCGGTGAGCAGTTCTTC. Translated: CASSDGLKRGEQFF.

This clonotype occurred many times. The chain combines TRBV20-1 with TRBJ2-6, with unresolved D. Germline CDR1 and CDR2: DFQATT and SNEGSKA (reference sequence). This CDR3 spans 14 amino acids. Trimming stripped 6 bases from V and 3 bases from J, with 12 bases between. The chain's CDR3 is CSASGRRGANVLTF. The CDR3, as DNA: TGCAGTGCCTCGGGCAGACGTGGGGCCAACGTCCTGACTTTC.

The CDR3 nucleotides are TGCAGCGTGAGGACAGCCCAAGAGACCCAGTACTTC. Protein sequence: CSVRTAQETQYF. V and J are TRBV29-1 and TRBJ2-5; a possible D gene is TRBD1 (6 bases). V was clipped by 6 bases and J by 1 base, with 9 bases between them. CDR3 length equals 12 residues. Germline loops: CDR1 SQVTM, CDR2 ANQGSEA.

This rearrangement joins TRBV7-9 to TRBJ2-2; 13 nucleotides align to TRBD2. Trimming at V came to 5 bases and at J to 5 bases, leaving 11 bases not matched to a gene. Per germline, CDR1 SEHNR and CDR2 FQNEAQ (reference sequence). The CDR3 runs to 18 residues. The CDR3, as DNA: TGTGCCAGCAGCACCTCGGGACTAGCGGGACCTAAGACCGGGGAGCTGTTTTTT. Residues: CASSTSGLAGPKTGELFF.

Many counts were recorded for this clonotype. V gene TRBV7-9 combines with J gene TRBJ1-2, with unresolved D. From germline, CDR1 is SEHNR and CDR2 FQNEAQ (reference sequence). Trimming pared 1 base from V and 2 bases from J, leaving 8 bases between. The CDR3 totals 14 residues. DNA for the CDR3: TGTGCCAGCAGCTTAGGGTCGCGGAACTATGGCTACACCTTC. Translation gives CASSLGSRNYGYTF.